The next 13 T cell receptor beta chains were all read from a single sample in a study of T cell repertoires in cytomegalovirus infection. Their recognized antigens are unknown. From the reads, TCRdb called clonotypes with MiXCR, one entry per CDR3 protein. The top ten clones hold roughly an eighth of a sample with 650,000 to 900,000 distinct CDR3 sequences, about 33% of them seen once. Specimen: cultured CD8+ T cells from PBMCs, collected from culture after CMV antigen stimulation. Source of these receptors: a human donor in good health (CMV status not recorded). Some clones in this sample may be carry-over from other donors' samples.

In this sample, this clonotype turned up once. J is TRBJ1-1 and V is TRBV24-1; TRBD1 aligns across 10 bases. Germline CDR1 and CDR2: KGHDR and SFDVKD. This CDR3 has 15 amino acids. J was trimmed by 7 bases and V by 3 bases; bases with no gene match: 7. CDR3 sequence: CATSDGGTGDGEAFF. CDR3 in DNA: TGTGCCACCAGTGATGGCGGGACAGGGGATGGTGAAGCTTTCTTT.

The rearrangement links TRBV15 to TRBJ2-7; a possible D gene is TRBD1 (7 bases). With 0 bases removed from V and 5 bases from J, the gap between germline ends came to 14 bases. Per the germline V gene, CDR1 is LNHNV and CDR2 is YYDKDF (reference sequence). This CDR3 is built from 15 residues. CDR3 loop: CATSREGRGADEQYF. CDR3 nucleotide sequence: TGTGCCACCAGCAGAGAAGGCAGGGGGGCAGACGAGCAGTACTTC.

This chain uses TRBV6-2 or TRBV6-3 with TRBJ1-1; maybe TRBD1 (5 bases). The CDR3 length is 14 residues. Trimming left V 6 bases short and J 6 bases short, with 17 bases between. Looked up from germline, CDR1 is MNHEY and CDR2 is SVGEGT. In DNA form, the CDR3 reads TGTGCCAGCAGCCCCCCGGGGGGAAGCTCTGAAGCTTTCTTT. This gives the protein CASSPPGGSSEAFF.

The chain carries TRBV12-3 or TRBV12-4 and TRBJ2-7, with TRBD1 matching over 8 bases. Germline trimming cut 7 bases from V and 3 bases from J; bases unmatched to any gene: 14. This CDR3 is built from 16 residues. DNA of the CDR3: TGTGCCAGCATCCTACGTAACCGGGACAGGTGCTACGAGCAGTACGTC. Its protein is CASILRNRDRCYEQYV.

The table lists this clonotype with a few counts. The chain combines TRBV7-6 with TRBJ2-2; 10 bases are a match to TRBD1. V dropped 5 bases and J dropped 7; count of bases not matched to a gene: 10. This CDR3 is 16 amino acids long. Germline CDR1 reads SGHVS; CDR2 reads FNYEAQ. CDR3 sequence (DNA): TGTGCCAGCAGCCCCTTGGGACAGGGGTATGGCGGGGAGCTGTTTTTT. Amino acids: CASSPLGQGYGGELFF. The full variable domain, rest sourced from reference TRBV7-6 and TRBJ2-2, is GAGVSQSPRYKVTKRGQDVALRCDPISGHVSLYWYRQALGQGPEFLTYFNYEAQQDKSGLPNDRFSAERPEGSISTLTIQRTEQRDSAMYRCASSPLGQGYGGELFFGEGSRLTVL.

The rearrangement joins TRBV4-2 to TRBJ2-2; 7 nucleotides match TRBD2. From germline, CDR1 is LGHNA and CDR2 YNFKEQ. The J segment lost 15 bases and the V segment lost 1 base, leaving 5 bases of the junction unmatched. The CDR3 contains 12 residues. CDR3 protein: CASSQGGGSVFF. The CDR3 nucleotides are TGTGCCAGCAGCCAAGGGGGGGGTTCGGTGTTTTTT.

The chain employs TRBV5-4 and TRBJ2-3; D tentatively reads TRBD1 or TRBD2 (5 bases each). CDR1 and CDR2 (germline): SGHNT, YYREEE (reference sequence). The CDR3 has 12 amino acids. V was shortened by 7 bases and J by 2 bases, with 8 bases between the two germline ends. The chain's CDR3 is CASWDLTDTQYF. The CDR3 coding sequence is TGTGCCAGCTGGGACCTCACAGATACGCAGTATTTT.

The CDR3 here is CASSFQAGLTDTQYF. The CDR3 region has the DNA TGTGCCAGCAGCTTCCAAGCCGGACTCACAGATACGCAGTATTTT. This sequence joins TRBV7-3 and TRBJ2-3; D might be TRBD2 (5 bases). The germline V gene has CDR1 SGHTA and CDR2 FQGTGA. The length of the CDR3 is 15 residues. V lost 3 bases and J 2 bases, leaving 12 bases between the germline ends.

This clonotype has a handful of counts. The V call is TRBV7-9, the J call TRBJ2-1; 9 bases are shared with TRBD1. The V segment lost 4 bases and the J segment 9 bases; nucleotides outside the gene matches: 10. Germline CDR1 is SEHNR and CDR2 is FQNEAQ (reference sequence). The CDR3 has 15 residues. The chain's CDR3 is CASSSIQGAWGEQFF. CDR3 coding DNA: TGTGCCAGCAGCTCCATACAGGGGGCCTGGGGTGAGCAGTTCTTC.

CDR3 residues: CASSRLRGPSSTDTQYF. CDR3 in DNA: TGTGCCAGCAGCCGACTACGGGGGCCCTCTAGCACAGATACGCAGTATTTT. The rearrangement joins TRBV5-5 to TRBJ2-3; D tentatively fits TRBD1 or TRBD2 (6 bases each). The CDR3 contains 17 residues. Germline lookup yields CDR1 SGHKS and CDR2 YYEKEE (reference sequence). V dropped 4 bases and J dropped 0 bases, with 18 bases sitting between them.

V and J are TRBV10-2 and TRBJ2-7; D tentatively fits TRBD1 or TRBD2 (5 bases each). V gave up 3 bases and J gave up 0 bases, with 9 bases separating them. Looked up from germline, CDR1 is WSHSY and CDR2 is SAAADI. This CDR3 region has 14 residues. The CDR3 region has the DNA TGCGCCAGCAGTGAAGAGGGGAGCTCCTACGAGCAGTACTTC. It codes for CASSEEGSSYEQYF.

The chain recombines TRBV12-5 with TRBJ2-1, with a possible D match to TRBD2 (5 bases). Germline CDR1 is LGHNT and CDR2 is FRNRAP. Deletions cut 6 bases from V and 4 bases from J, with 10 bases between. The CDR3 totals 13 residues. CDR3 sequence reads: CASGPGMYNEQFF. In DNA form, the CDR3 reads TGTGCTAGTGGACCCGGGATGTACAATGAGCAGTTCTTC.

The chain combines TRBV28 with TRBJ2-7; TRBD1 aligns across 10 bases. The germline V gene has CDR1 MDHEN and CDR2 SYDVKM. After removal of 4 bases from V and 0 bases from J, the junction contained 9 bases not matched to a gene. The CDR3 totals 17 residues. For the CDR3, the DNA is TGTGCCAGCAGTTCAGACAGGGGGCTAAGGACCTCCTACGAGCAGTACGTC. Translation: CASSSDRGLRTSYEQYV.